Below, 9 T cell receptor beta chains from the same sample are listed, as sequenced in a study of early T cells in non-severe SARS-CoV-2 infection. Each CDR3 protein is one row after TCRdb ran MiXCR on the 5' RACE reads. Seen here are about 77,000 distinct CDR3 sequences, about 5% observed once, and the top ten hold approximately 7%. This specimen consisted of whole blood, obtained at baseline. The receptors here all came from an adult who was a healthcare worker with PCR-confirmed SARS-CoV-2 infection or an uninfected control (not recorded which).

This clonotype has at least ten counts. The gene calls are TRBV27 and TRBJ2-1; D remains unclear. Germline V gives CDR1 MNHEY, CDR2 SMNVEV (reference sequence). The ends were cut back, 4 bases at V and 5 bases at J, with 9 bases in the middle. This CDR3 has 13 amino acids. CDR3 in amino acids: CASSWPTDNEQFF. CDR3 coding DNA: TGTGCCAGCAGTTGGCCGACCGACAATGAGCAGTTCTTC.

This clonotype turned up a few times. This chain links TRBV7-2 with TRBJ1-1, with D possibly matching TRBD1 (5 bases). CDR1 SGHTA and CDR2 FQGNSA come from the germline V gene. The CDR3 has 15 residues. Trimming shortened V by 6 bases and J by 0 bases, and 14 bases separated the two germline ends. DNA for the CDR3: TGTGCCAGCAGAGCCGGGTCGGGGGTGAACACTGAAGCTTTCTTT. Protein sequence: CASRAGSGVNTEAFF. Variable domain in full (rest from reference TRBV7-2 and TRBJ1-1): GAGVSQSPSNKVTEKGKDVELRCDPISGHTALYWYRQSLGQGLEFLIYFQGNSAPDKSGLPSDRFSAERTGGSVSTLTIQRTQQEDSAVYLCASRAGSGVNTEAFFGQGTRLTVV.

Regarding this clonotype: A much larger clonotype is one base distant, so this may be a read error. CDR3: CVSSITSGTYEQYF. The CDR3 DNA reads TGTGTCAGTAGTATCACTAGCGGGACGTACGAGCAGTACTTC. This sequence joins TRBV19 and TRBJ2-7, with 10 nucleotides matching TRBD2. The CDR3 loop spans 14 amino acids. Germline V gene sequence: CDR1 LNHDA, CDR2 SQIVND (reference sequence). Full variable domain (outside the CDR3, taken from reference TRBV19 and TRBJ2-7): DGGITQSPKYLFRKEGQNVTLSCEQNLNHDAMYWYRQDPGQGLRLIYYSQIVNDFQKGDIAEGYSVSREKKESFPLTVTSAQKNPTAFYLCVSSITSGTYEQYFGPGTRLTVT.

This clonotype was seen many times. The gene calls are TRBV6-1 and TRBJ1-2; 10 nucleotides agree with TRBD1. Germline V CDR1 and CDR2: MNHNS, SASEGT. V was clipped by 4 bases and J by 8 bases; unmatched bases: 10. This CDR3 is 15 amino acids long. CDR3 DNA: TGTGCCAGCAGTGGGGACAGGGGATGGTCTCAAGGCTACACCTTC. This sequence encodes CASSGDRGWSQGYTF.

The sample holds many counts of this clonotype. V usage is TRBV10-3 and J usage is TRBJ1-6; D is unclear. This CDR3 is 15 amino acids long. Trimming took 4 bases from V and 8 from J, leaving 15 bases between them. CDR1 ENHRY and CDR2 SYGVKD come from the germline V gene. The CDR3 DNA sequence: TGTGCCATCAGTGGAGGCCCCAGCCCTTATTCACCCCTCCACTTT. Its protein product is CAISGGPSPYSPLHF.

This clonotype was picked up many times. This chain joins TRBV27 and TRBJ2-3; D is possibly TRBD1 (5 bases). CDR3 length equals 13 residues. Trimming took 7 bases from V and 4 from J, leaving 12 bases between them. Germline CDR1 is MNHEY and CDR2 is SMNVEV (reference sequence). CDR3 residues: CASTFRAADTQYF. CDR3 DNA: TGTGCCAGCACCTTCAGGGCTGCAGATACGCAGTATTTT.

This clonotype was observed a few times. The chain couples TRBV12-5 to TRBJ2-1; D unclear. The CDR3 has 12 residues. Germline lookup yields CDR1 LGHNT and CDR2 FRNRAP. Trimming stripped 4 bases from V and 2 bases from J, with 3 bases between. CDR3 nucleotides: TGTGCTAGTGGTTGGCCCTACAATGAGCAGTTCTTC. This gives the protein CASGWPYNEQFF. Filled out from reference TRBV12-5 and TRBJ2-1, the complete variable domain reads DARVTQTPRHKVTEMGQEVTMRCQPILGHNTVFWYRQTMMQGLELLAYFRNRAPLDDSGMPKDRFSAEMPDATLATLKIQPSEPRDSAVYFCASGWPYNEQFFGPGTRLTVL.

The chain combines TRBV7-9 with TRBJ2-5, with 10 bases that match TRBD1. Germline V gene data show CDR1 as SEHNR and CDR2 as FQNEAQ (reference sequence). Trimming removed 7 bases from V and 5 bases from J; junction bases left unmatched: 13. The CDR3 covers 16 residues. CDR3: CASTTAGTGARETQYF. CDR3 nucleotide sequence: TGTGCCAGCACCACCGCCGGGACAGGGGCACGCGAGACCCAGTACTTC.

This clonotype was counted at least ten times. CDR3 nucleotides: TGTGCCAGCAGCTTAGGGCAGGGTCAAACCGGGGAGCTGTTTTTT. Encoded protein: CASSLGQGQTGELFF. The chain has TRBV7-8 and TRBJ2-2; weak D call: TRBD1 (5 bases). V lost 1 base to trimming and J lost 5 bases, with 11 bases between them. The CDR3 loop spans 15 amino acids. Germline assignment: CDR1 SGHVS and CDR2 FQNEAQ.